This entry features one T cell receptor beta chain sequence. The antigen is undetermined. This specimen comes from a study of CXCR3-negative and CXCR3-positive naive CD8 T cells. The libraries of TRB cDNA were constructed through 5' RACE using UMI labels. TCRdb re-called the 5' RACE reads; every CDR3 protein appears as one record, without DNA. Its table lists 100,000 to 150,000 distinct CDR3 sequences. Notes on the study in general: The study found CXCR3 expression partially decreased after cryopreservation and ran most assays on fresh PBMCs. With respect to TRBV-TRBJ usage, naive CXCR3-negative and CXCR3-positive cells were similar; memory differed.

Per the germline V gene, CDR1 is GTSNPN and CDR2 is SVGIG (reference sequence). This CDR3 spans 14 amino acids. The chain joins TRBV30 to TRBJ1-1. The sequence was collected from a human donor in good health. Some clones in this sample may be carry-over from other donors' samples. Sequencing was performed on naive CXCR3- CD8+ T cells from blood. As for subset: CD45RO-CCR7+CD27+CD95- naive CD8+ T cells lacking CXCR3 (TNR3-). This chain's CDR3 is CAWAGRYLNTEAFF. Full variable domain (rest looked up from reference TRBV30 and TRBJ1-1): SQTIHQWPATLVQPVGSPLSLECTVEGTSNPNLYWYRQAAGRGLQLLFYSVGIGQISSEVPQNLSASRPQDRQFILSSKKLLLSDSGFYLCAWAGRYLNTEAFFGQGTRLTVV.